This T cell receptor beta chain appears in the sequencing data of a study of breast tumors, draining lymph nodes, adjacent tissues. This clonotype has just one count. This clone may be a read error of a much larger clone one base away. Germline CDR1 reads SGHDN; CDR2 reads FVKESK. The CDR3 is made up of 15 amino acids. Between the trimmed V and J ends, which lost 5 bases and 6 bases, there was a span of 19 bases. Axillary draining lymph nodes of breast cancer patients supplied the node samples. In TCRdb, the multiplex PCR reads were re-called with MiXCR into one record per CDR3 protein. The table lists roughly 86,000 distinct CDR3 sequences, roughly a fifth of them singletons.

Material: axillary lymph node tissue. The receptor was isolated from a female donor with breast cancer. Some clones in this sample may be carry-over from other donors' samples. J is TRBJ2-5 and V is TRBV14; no firm D call. CDR3: CASSEYMGMGKTQYF. Here the CDR3 DNA reads TGTGCCAGCAGCGAATACATGGGGATGGGGAAGACCCAGTACTTC.